The 19 T cell receptor beta chains below were found in one sample sequenced in a study of vaccination and CD4 T cells after COVID-19. Their target antigens are unknown. An Oncomine TCR Beta short-read assay was used to sequence the DNA from cultured CD4+ T cells. TCRdb reprocessed the PCR reads with MiXCR, giving one entry per CDR3 protein. Counted here are 15,000 or so distinct CDR3 sequences, approximately 40% occurring once; the ten biggest clones make up roughly 5.3%. Treatment here: approximately nine-day PBMC culture with coronavirus spike peptide pools or control peptides (ViraFEST assay). Sequenced here: CD4+ T cells from blood, cultured in vitro, sampled before SARS-CoV-2 vaccination. The origin of the receptors is a human donor who had recovered from COVID-19.

This clonotype is categorized as medium-sized. The V and J genes are TRBV27 and TRBJ2-3; 8 bases map to TRBD2. The ends lost 4 bases at V and 3 bases at J; junction bases unmatched: 3. Per the germline V gene, CDR1 is MNHEY and CDR2 is SMNVEV (reference sequence). CDR3 length: 14 residues. The CDR3 spells CASSSAGGTDTQYF. The CDR3 DNA reads TGTGCCAGCAGTTCCGCGGGGGGAACAGATACGCAGTATTTT.

The chain uses TRBV7-9 and TRBJ1-2; 7 positions agree with TRBD1. Germline assignment: CDR1 SEHNR and CDR2 FQNEAQ (reference sequence). The CDR3 covers 14 residues. The junction had 6 bases not matched to a gene; V was cut back by 4 bases and J by 4 bases. Written as DNA, the CDR3 is TGTGCCAGCAGCTCTGAGACAGGGATCTATGGCTACACCTTC. This sequence encodes CASSSETGIYGYTF.

The table lists this clonotype with a few counts. DNA for the CDR3: TGTGCCAGCATTTTTGACAGGGGGTCTGAAGCTTTCTTT. Amino acids: CASIFDRGSEAFF. The rearrangement uses TRBV6-2 or TRBV6-3 and TRBJ1-1, with 9 bases identical to TRBD1. The CDR3 is 13 amino acids. CDR1 is MNHEY, CDR2 SVGEGT, per germline. The J segment lost 6 bases and the V segment lost 7 bases, leaving 6 bases of the junction unmatched.

This sequence joins TRBV19 and TRBJ2-3; 8 bases align to TRBD2. V trimming: 3 bases; J trimming: 8 bases; junction bases outside the gene matches: 7. Germline V gives CDR1 LNHDA, CDR2 SQIVND (reference sequence). The CDR3 runs to 14 residues. The CDR3 bases are TGTGCCAGTAGTATCGGACGGGAGGGGGTTACGCAGTATTTT. Residues: CASSIGREGVTQYF. The full variable domain, with the rest looked up from reference TRBV19 and TRBJ2-3, is DGGITQSPKYLFRKEGQNVTLSCEQNLNHDAMYWYRQDPGQGLRLIYYSQIVNDFQKGDIAEGYSVSREKKESFPLTVTSAQKNPTAFYLCASSIGREGVTQYFGPGTRLTVL.

J is TRBJ1-5 and V is TRBV20-1, with 10 bases fitting TRBD1. Germline loops: CDR1 DFQATT, CDR2 SNEGSKA (reference sequence). Losses at the gene ends were 6 bases for V and 6 bases for J; bases not matched to a gene: 8. This CDR3 is built from 14 residues. CDR3 sequence: CSALRTGGSQPQHF. The CDR3 nucleotides are TGCAGTGCCTTGCGGACAGGGGGAAGTCAGCCCCAGCATTTT.

This clonotype was seen a handful of times. The rearrangement links TRBV20-1 to TRBJ2-3; D ambiguous. Germline CDR1 is DFQATT and CDR2 is SNEGSKA (reference sequence). There are 14 residues in the CDR3. Trimming removed 3 bases from V and 0 bases from J, with 10 bases in between. The CDR3 here is CSASIRWSTDTQYF. The CDR3 DNA follows: TGCAGTGCTAGTATTCGTTGGAGCACAGATACGCAGTATTTT.

The CDR3 region is CASSAPTGRQNTEAFF. In nucleotides, the CDR3 is TGTGCCAGCAGTGCCCCAACAGGGCGGCAGAACACTGAAGCTTTCTTT. This chain links TRBV25-1 with TRBJ1-1, with a tentative D call TRBD1 (6 bases). With 4 bases removed from V and 1 base from J, the gap between germline ends came to 16 bases. Germline values: CDR1 MGHDK, CDR2 SYGVNS. This CDR3 is built from 16 residues.

The V and J genes are TRBV19 and TRBJ2-5; 8 nucleotides align to TRBD1. CDR3 length equals 13 residues. Germline V CDR1 and CDR2: LNHDA, SQIVND (reference sequence). V lost 6 bases, J lost 4 bases, and 4 bases stayed unmatched. CDR3 DNA sequence: TGTGCCAGTAGCGGGGACAGGACAGAGACCCAGTACTTC. This gives the protein CASSGDRTETQYF. The variable domain in full, with the rest retrieved from reference TRBV19 and TRBJ2-5, is DGGITQSPKYLFRKEGQNVTLSCEQNLNHDAMYWYRQDPGQGLRLIYYSQIVNDFQKGDIAEGYSVSREKKESFPLTVTSAQKNPTAFYLCASSGDRTETQYFGPGTRLLVL.

This clonotype was observed a few times. This chain uses TRBV25-1 with TRBJ2-7, with a weak D call TRBD2 (7 bases). Trimming took off 8 bases at V and 7 bases at J, with 15 bases between the two ends. The germline gives CDR1 MGHDK, CDR2 SYGVNS. This CDR3 is 12 amino acids long. As DNA, the CDR3 is TGTGCCAGCGGGGGGGGGGCCCCAGAGCAGTACTTC. Translation gives CASGGGAPEQYF.

This clonotype has just a few counts. V usage is TRBV19 and J usage is TRBJ2-5; TRBD2 matches at 13 bases. The CDR3 loop spans 17 amino acids. J lost 0 bases, V lost 4 bases, and 5 bases had no gene match. The germline CDR1 and CDR2 sequences are LNHDA and SQIVND (reference sequence). CDR3 DNA: TGTGCCAGTAGTACAGGACTAGCGGGGGATTACCAAGAGACCCAGTACTTC. Translated, it gives CASSTGLAGDYQETQYF.

The chain links TRBV7-9 to TRBJ2-3, with 8 positions matching TRBD1. Looked up from germline, CDR1 is SEHNR and CDR2 is FQNEAQ (reference sequence). V was clipped by 3 bases and J by 4 bases; unmatched bases: 3. The CDR3 spans 14 residues. The CDR3 coding sequence is TGTGCCAGCAGCTTTGAGGGACAGGCAGATACGCAGTATTTT. Its translation: CASSFEGQADTQYF.

The chain couples TRBV7-2 to TRBJ2-5, with 10 positions matching TRBD2. Trimming cost V 1 base and J 4 bases; bases outside gene matches: 6. The CDR3 length is 16 residues. From germline, CDR1 is SGHTA and CDR2 FQGNSA. CDR3 DNA: TGTGCCAGCAGCTTAGATAAGCGGGGGGGCCGAGAGACCCAGTACTTC. This encodes CASSLDKRGGRETQYF.

The genes are TRBV19 and TRBJ2-6; D perhaps matches TRBD1 (6 bases). The CDR3 has 17 residues. In germline, CDR1 is LNHDA, CDR2 SQIVND (reference sequence). The V and J ends lost 2 bases and 2 bases respectively, with 13 bases between them. The CDR3 region is CASSIKGSGAGANVLTF. The CDR3 DNA reads TGTGCCAGTAGTATAAAAGGTTCAGGGGCTGGGGCCAACGTCCTGACTTTC.

This rearrangement joins TRBV28 to TRBJ1-5, with D unclear. The germline CDR1 and CDR2 sequences are MDHEN and SYDVKM. V was clipped by 6 bases and J by 4 bases, with 16 bases between them. This CDR3 is 15 amino acids long. The CDR3 coding sequence is TGTGCCAGCAGAAGACTGCTGTGGTTTAATCAGCCCCAGCATTTT. Its protein product is CASRRLLWFNQPQHF.

V and J are TRBV10-3 and TRBJ1-1; 9 positions match TRBD1. Trimming took 0 bases from V and 5 from J; bases not matched to a gene: 4. CDR3 length: 15 residues. The germline CDR1 and CDR2 sequences are ENHRY and SYGVKD. CDR3 nucleotides: TGTGCCATCAGTGAGTCAAGGACAGGGGTTACTGAAGCTTTCTTT. Protein product: CAISESRTGVTEAFF.

This clonotype occurred a few times. The chain has TRBV6-5 and TRBJ1-1, with a weak D call TRBD1 (5 bases). The V gene's germline CDR1 is MNHEY and CDR2 SVGAGI. The CDR3 has 15 amino acids. The V and J ends lost 0 bases and 0 bases respectively, with 8 bases between them. The CDR3 loop reads CASSYSPGMNTEAFF. The CDR3 nucleotides are TGTGCCAGCAGTTACTCGCCAGGGATGAACACTGAAGCTTTCTTT.

The rearrangement joins TRBV18 to TRBJ1-5; D remains unclear. The CDR3 is made up of 14 amino acids. Deletions cut 3 bases from V and 2 bases from J, with 8 bases between. Germline CDR1 reads KGHSH; CDR2 reads LQKENI. The CDR3 bases are TGTGCCAGCTCACCCGGGTTTGGCAATCAGCCCCAGCATTTT. It codes for CASSPGFGNQPQHF.

This clonotype occurred a few times. The rearrangement uses TRBV6-1 and TRBJ2-5, with D perhaps matching TRBD2 (5 bases). From germline, CDR1 is MNHNS and CDR2 SASEGT. The CDR3 extends over 13 amino acids. The V gene lost 5 bases and the J gene lost 5 bases, with 12 bases spanning the gap. The CDR3 coding sequence is TGTGCCAGCAGTCTATCGGGGTACGAGACCCAGTACTTC. Its protein product is CASSLSGYETQYF.

A single count supports this clonotype. V and J are TRBV11-3 and TRBJ1-2; no reliable D call. The germline gives CDR1 SGHNT, CDR2 YENEEA. The CDR3 totals 14 residues. The V end lost 5 bases, the J end lost 2 bases, and 12 bases lay between the germline ends. The CDR3 region is CASSPGVRNYGYTF. The CDR3 bases are TGTGCCAGCAGCCCGGGCGTCCGGAACTATGGCTACACCTTC.